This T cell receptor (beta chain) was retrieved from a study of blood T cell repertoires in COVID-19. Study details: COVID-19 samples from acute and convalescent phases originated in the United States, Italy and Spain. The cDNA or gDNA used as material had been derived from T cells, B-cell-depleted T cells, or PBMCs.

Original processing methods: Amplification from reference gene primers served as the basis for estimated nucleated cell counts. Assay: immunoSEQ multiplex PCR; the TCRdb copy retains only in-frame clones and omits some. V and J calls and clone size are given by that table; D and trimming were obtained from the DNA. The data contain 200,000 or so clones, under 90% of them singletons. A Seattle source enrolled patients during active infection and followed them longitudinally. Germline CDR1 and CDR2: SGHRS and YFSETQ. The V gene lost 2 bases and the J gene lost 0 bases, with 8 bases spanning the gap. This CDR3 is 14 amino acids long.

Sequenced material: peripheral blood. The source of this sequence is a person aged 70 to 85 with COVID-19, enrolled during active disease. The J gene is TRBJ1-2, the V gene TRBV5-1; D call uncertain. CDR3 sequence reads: CASSFGGSNYGYTF. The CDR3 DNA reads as TGCGCCAGCAGCTTCGGCGGTTCTAACTATGGCTACACCTTC.